The present T cell receptor beta chain was sequenced within a study of blood T cell repertoires in COVID-19. Study details: COVID-19 samples collected from the United States, Italy and Spain covered acute and convalescent phases.

The trim removed 4 bases at V and 9 bases at J, leaving 12 bases unmatched. The V gene's germline CDR1 is MGHRA and CDR2 YSYEKL. CDR3 length: 16 residues. Seattle patients were enrolled while actively infected and followed longitudinally. Original methodology: Reference gene primer amplification gave nucleated cell count estimates. TCRdb keeps only in-frame clones here, not all; method: immunoSEQ multiplex PCR. Clone size and V and J calls were adopted from that table, with D and trimming inferred from the DNA. The sample includes around 440,000 clones, about nine tenths of them seen just once. The source of this sequence is a woman in her 50s with COVID-19, enrolled during active disease. The chain links TRBV4-1 to TRBJ2-1; 10 bases line up with TRBD2. The sequenced sample was peripheral blood. DNA of the CDR3: TGCGCCAGCAGCCCCTCAAGCGGGGGGGCGGAGAGTGAGCAGTTCTTC. Protein sequence: CASSPSSGGAESEQFF.